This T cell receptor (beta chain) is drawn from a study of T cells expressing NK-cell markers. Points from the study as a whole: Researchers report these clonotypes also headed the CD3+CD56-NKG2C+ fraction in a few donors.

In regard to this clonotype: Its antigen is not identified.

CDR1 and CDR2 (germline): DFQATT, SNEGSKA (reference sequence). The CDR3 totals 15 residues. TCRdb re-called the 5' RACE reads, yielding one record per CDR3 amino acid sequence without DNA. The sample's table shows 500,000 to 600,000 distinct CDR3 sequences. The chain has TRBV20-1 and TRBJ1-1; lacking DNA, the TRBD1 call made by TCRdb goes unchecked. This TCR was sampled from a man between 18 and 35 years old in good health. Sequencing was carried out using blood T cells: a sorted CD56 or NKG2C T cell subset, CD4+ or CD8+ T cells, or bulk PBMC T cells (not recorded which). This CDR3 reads CSAREKKGENTEAFF.